This TCR beta chain was recovered during a study of T cells in Graves' hyperthyroidism and ophthalmopathy. Study overall: The authors collected peripheral blood at initial diagnosis, before any treatment.

This clonotype was observed at least ten times. CDR1 is MGHDK and CDR2 is SYGVNS in the germline V gene. This CDR3 contains 14 residues. V was clipped by 6 bases and J by 10 bases; unmatched bases: 11. Amplification targeted TCR beta CDR3 regions from RNA transcripts. HTBI primers drove first-round RT-PCR of the TCR CDR3. MiXCR was run by TCRdb on the multiplex PCR reads, yielding one entry per CDR3 protein. The sample has around 300,000 distinct CDR3 sequences, roughly an eighth seen once. This chain links TRBV25-1 with TRBJ2-1, with 8 bases identical to TRBD2. The clonotype comes from a woman in her 40s with Graves' ophthalmopathy. Sequencing was done on a sample of blood. CDR3 region: CASSHRREGEEQFF. The CDR3 DNA sequence: TGTGCCAGCAGCCACCGCCGGGAGGGCGAGGAGCAGTTCTTC.